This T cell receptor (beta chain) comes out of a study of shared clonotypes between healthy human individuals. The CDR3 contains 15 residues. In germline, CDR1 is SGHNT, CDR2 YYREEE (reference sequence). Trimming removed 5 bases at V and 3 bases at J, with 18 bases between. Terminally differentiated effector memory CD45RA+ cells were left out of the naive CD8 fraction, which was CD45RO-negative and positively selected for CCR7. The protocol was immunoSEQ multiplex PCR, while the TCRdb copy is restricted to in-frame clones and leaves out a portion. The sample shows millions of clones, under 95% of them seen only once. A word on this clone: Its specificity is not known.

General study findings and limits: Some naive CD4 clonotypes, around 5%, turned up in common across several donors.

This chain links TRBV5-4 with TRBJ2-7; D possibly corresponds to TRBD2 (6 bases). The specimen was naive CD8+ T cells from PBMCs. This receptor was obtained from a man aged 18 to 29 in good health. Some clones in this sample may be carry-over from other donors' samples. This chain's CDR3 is CASRIWGGADYEQYF. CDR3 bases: TGTGCCAGCAGGATCTGGGGCGGGGCGGACTACGAGCAGTACTTC.